This T cell receptor beta chain was retrieved from a study of T cells in Graves' hyperthyroidism and ophthalmopathy. CDR3 length: 16 residues. Germline V CDR1 and CDR2: LNHNV, YYDKDF (reference sequence). V was shortened by 0 bases and J by 7 bases, with 13 bases between the two germline ends. Study findings and constraints: The model foresaw ophthalmopathy a median roughly 6.3 months prior to onset. Stable hyperthyroidism and ophthalmopathy were separated using 13 V-J signatures.

As to this clonotype: Antigen unknown. A much larger clone lies a single base off, so this may be a read error.

TCR beta CDR3 region amplification was performed from RNA transcripts. During a first-round RT-PCR of the TCR CDR3, the HTBI primer set was used. TCRdb processed the multiplex PCR reads anew with MiXCR; each CDR3 protein has one entry. The top ten hold less than 8% of the sample, which has some 270,000 distinct CDR3 sequences, around 15% seen once. The source of this sequence is a woman between 40 and 50 years old with Graves' hyperthyroidism. The chain is built from TRBV15 and TRBJ1-6, with a weak D call TRBD1 (5 bases). The sample comprised blood. The CDR3 DNA is TGTGCCACCAGCAGAGATCGGGCAGGGAGGAATTCACCCCTCCACTTT. It codes for CATSRDRAGRNSPLHF.